Below are 31 T cell receptor beta chains sequenced from a single sample in a study of Ad26.COV2.S vaccination and SARS-CoV-2 variants. Clones were sequenced by immunoSEQ multiplex PCR, and TCRdb holds only the in-frame ones, with some missing. Of some 290,000 clones listed, about 85% are singletons. Treatment described: over 15 received Ad26.COV2.S at low or high dose, single or two shots; a few received placebo; per-sample allocation not given. Sampling occurred on day 63 after the first vaccine or placebo injection. The sample was peripheral blood, taken in a trial of Ad26.COV2.S vaccine versus placebo. These receptors originate from a person aged 18-60 years who received the Ad26.COV2.S COVID-19 vaccine or a placebo.

The chain has TRBV25-1 and TRBJ1-1; D gene uncertain. This CDR3 has 9 residues. Germline V gene sequence: CDR1 MGHDK, CDR2 SYGVNS. Trimming took 2 bases from V and 11 from J, leaving 3 bases between them. CDR3 loop: CASSEGAFF. In DNA form, the CDR3 reads TGTGCCAGCAGTGAAGGCGCTTTCTTT.

The chain employs TRBV3-1 (or the pseudogene TRBV3-2) and TRBJ1-4; no firm D call. Deletions cut 3 bases from V and 6 bases from J, with 2 bases between. Germline CDR1 LGHDT, CDR2 YNNKEL (reference sequence). This CDR3 comprises 11 residues. CDR3 residues: CASSQHEKLFF. The CDR3 region has the DNA TGTGCCAGCAGCCAGCATGAAAAACTGTTTTTT.

This chain connects TRBV7-2 to TRBJ2-1, with 8 bases fitting TRBD2. Trimming removed 6 bases from V and 3 bases from J; junction bases left unmatched: 19. The germline V gene has CDR1 SGHTA and CDR2 FQGNSA. This CDR3 spans 19 amino acids. The CDR3 sequence: CASSPWVSGGSDLYNEQFF. Written as DNA, the CDR3 is TGTGCCAGCAGTCCCTGGGTTTCGGGGGGGTCCGACCTCTACAATGAGCAGTTCTTC.

The chain combines TRBV5-8 with TRBJ1-5; a possible D gene is TRBD1 (5 bases). CDR1 is SGHTS, CDR2 YDEGEE, per germline. Trimming stripped 0 bases from V and 3 bases from J, with 10 bases between. CDR3 length: 15 amino acids. Here the CDR3 reads CASSLGQHLNQPQHF. The CDR3 DNA is TGTGCCAGCAGCTTGGGACAGCACCTCAATCAGCCCCAGCATTTT.

The chain links TRBV4-1 to TRBJ1-2; 10 nucleotides align to TRBD1. In germline, CDR1 is MGHRA, CDR2 YSYEKL. Losses at the gene ends were 4 bases for V and 3 bases for J; bases not matched to a gene: 11. The CDR3 is made up of 17 amino acids. The CDR3: CASSPLGRDRGHYGYTF. The DNA of the CDR3 is TGCGCCAGCAGCCCCCTCGGCCGGGACAGGGGCCACTATGGCTACACCTTC.

V usage is TRBV6-1 and J usage is TRBJ2-7; perhaps D is TRBD1 or TRBD2 (5 bases each). Trimming removed 3 bases from V and 0 bases from J, with 18 bases in between. CDR1 and CDR2 from the germline V gene are MNHNS and SASEGT. This CDR3 contains 17 residues. The CDR3 bases are TGTGCCAGCAGTGACGAAATGGGACGCCAGTCCTCCTACGAGCAGTACTTC. It codes for CASSDEMGRQSSYEQYF.

The V call is TRBV28, the J call TRBJ1-6; D unresolved. This CDR3 region has 14 residues. Germline CDR1 and CDR2: MDHEN and SYDVKM. Trimming shortened V by 3 bases and J by 8 bases, and 11 bases separated the two germline ends. CDR3 sequence: CASSFSGMDSPLHF. In nucleotides, the CDR3 is TGTGCCAGCAGTTTTAGTGGGATGGATTCACCCCTCCACTTT.

The gene calls are TRBV28 and TRBJ2-5, with TRBD1 matching 9 bases. CDR1 MDHEN and CDR2 SYDVKM come from the germline V gene. J gave up 4 bases and V 2 bases, and 5 bases lay outside the gene matches. CDR3 length: 15 amino acids. For the CDR3, the DNA is TGTGCCAGCAGTTTAACCGGGACAGGGTCAGAGACCCAGTACTTC. Protein product: CASSLTGTGSETQYF.

V usage is TRBV18 and J usage is TRBJ2-3; TRBD1 matches at 7 bases. V gave up 1 base and J gave up 4 bases; unmatched junction bases: 5. Germline V gives CDR1 KGHSH, CDR2 LQKENI. This CDR3 is 15 amino acids long. The CDR3 DNA is TGTGCCAGCTCACCACGGCAGGGGGAAGCAGATACGCAGTATTTT. Translating gives CASSPRQGEADTQYF.

The V call is TRBV4-1, the J call TRBJ1-2, with D perhaps TRBD1 (5 bases). Trimming cost V 0 bases and J 4 bases, with 15 bases left between them. Germline CDR1 and CDR2: MGHRA and YSYEKL. There are 16 residues in the CDR3. CDR3 protein: CASSQDLGGRTYGYTF. CDR3 sequence (DNA): TGCGCCAGCAGCCAAGATCTTGGGGGACGCACCTATGGCTACACCTTC.

V gene TRBV5-1 combines with J gene TRBJ2-7; 8 bases are a match to TRBD1. V dropped 3 bases and J dropped 3; count of bases not matched to a gene: 11. The germline V gene encodes CDR1 SGHRS and CDR2 YFSETQ. This CDR3 comprises 16 residues. The CDR3 protein is CASSSPGQGLVYEQYF. In DNA form, the CDR3 reads TGCGCCAGCAGCTCGCCCGGACAGGGATTAGTCTACGAGCAGTACTTC.

V is TRBV15 and J is TRBJ2-5, with 7 bases identical to TRBD1. The trim removed 1 base at V and 2 bases at J, leaving 4 bases unmatched. The CDR3 totals 15 residues. Germline CDR1 is LNHNV and CDR2 is YYDKDF (reference sequence). CDR3: CATSRARGTQETQYF. The CDR3, as DNA: TGTGCCACCAGCAGAGCCAGGGGGACACAAGAGACCCAGTACTTC.

This sequence joins TRBV9 and TRBJ2-1; TRBD2 agrees at 7 bases. V lost 3 bases and J lost 6; bases outside the gene matches: 9. The germline V gene has CDR1 SGDLS and CDR2 YYNGEE. The CDR3 is made up of 15 amino acids. The CDR3 DNA is TGTGCCAGCAGCGGTCCGGGACTATCATCCAATGAGCAGTTCTTC. Translated, it gives CASSGPGLSSNEQFF.

This chain links TRBV6-5 with TRBJ2-3; D perhaps matches TRBD2 (6 bases). Germline loops: CDR1 MNHEY, CDR2 SVGAGI. The CDR3 extends over 13 amino acids. V was shortened by 4 bases and J by 5 bases, with 10 bases between the two germline ends. The chain's CDR3 is CASSWEVGDTQYF. The DNA of the CDR3 is TGTGCCAGCAGTTGGGAGGTAGGAGATACGCAGTATTTT.

This sequence joins TRBV7-6 and TRBJ1-1; D remains ambiguous. The CDR3 runs 13 residues. Germline CDR1 reads SGHVS; CDR2 reads FNYEAQ. Trimming left V 6 bases short and J 4 bases short, with 12 bases between. CDR3 nucleotide sequence: TGTGCCAGCAGTCCAAGGTGGGGCACTGAAGCTTTCTTT. Translated, it gives CASSPRWGTEAFF.

This chain connects TRBV19 to TRBJ2-3, with D perhaps matching TRBD1 (5 bases). The CDR3 is 15 amino acids. CDR1 LNHDA and CDR2 SQIVND come from the germline V gene (reference sequence). Trimming removed 7 bases at V and 0 bases at J, with 14 bases between. The DNA for the CDR3 is TGTGCCAGTATTGACAGACCGTATAGCACAGATACGCAGTATTTT. It yields the protein CASIDRPYSTDTQYF.

The V and J genes are TRBV30 and TRBJ2-5; 12 bases align to TRBD2. The trim removed 5 bases at V and 5 bases at J, leaving 9 bases unmatched. This CDR3 has 15 amino acids. Germline V CDR1 and CDR2: GTSNPN, SVGIG (reference sequence). The CDR3 sequence: CAWGIGLAGMETQYF. The CDR3 nucleotides read TGTGCCTGGGGCATCGGACTAGCGGGGATGGAGACCCAGTACTTC. Based on the CDR3 plus reference TRBV30 and TRBJ2-5, the full variable domain is SQTIHQWPATLVQPVGSPLSLECTVEGTSNPNLYWYRQAAGRGLQLLFYSVGIGQISSEVPQNLSASRPQDRQFILSSKKLLLSDSGFYLCAWGIGLAGMETQYFGPGTRLLVL.

The rearrangement uses TRBV6-1 and TRBJ1-4; D unclear. This CDR3 region has 14 residues. Trimming removed 3 bases at V and 3 bases at J, with 8 bases between. The V gene's germline CDR1 is MNHNS and CDR2 SASEGT. The CDR3 reads CASSDFQPNEKLFF. The CDR3 coding sequence is TGTGCCAGCAGTGATTTCCAGCCTAATGAAAAACTGTTTTTT.

The rearrangement uses TRBV14 and TRBJ2-7, with D perhaps assigned TRBD1 or TRBD2 (6 bases each). The CDR3 sequence is 14 residues long. Looked up from germline, CDR1 is SGHDN and CDR2 is FVKESK. The V gene lost 4 bases and the J gene lost 3 bases, with 13 bases spanning the gap. Written as DNA, the CDR3 is TGTGCCAGCAGCCGACTAGGGGGGAACTACGAGCAGTACTTC. Encoded protein: CASSRLGGNYEQYF.

This chain joins TRBV7-8 and TRBJ2-7; D possibly matches TRBD1 or TRBD2 (5 bases each). Trimming stripped 5 bases from V and 3 bases from J, with 14 bases between. Germline-derived CDR1 and CDR2 are SGHVS and FQNEAQ. The CDR3 consists of 14 residues. The CDR3: CASSHSGTIYEQYF. The CDR3 bases are TGTGCCAGCAGCCATTCCGGGACCATCTACGAGCAGTACTTC.

This chain joins TRBV4-1 and TRBJ2-1; possibly TRBD2 for D (5 bases). The germline V gene has CDR1 MGHRA and CDR2 YSYEKL. The length of the CDR3 is 14 residues. V lost 0 bases and J lost 7, with 10 bases in between. Written as DNA, the CDR3 is TGCGCCAGCAGCCAAGAGTATCGAGGGAATGAGCAGTTCTTC. It translates to CASSQEYRGNEQFF.

V and J are TRBV27 and TRBJ1-1; 9 nucleotides line up with TRBD1. In germline, CDR1 is MNHEY, CDR2 SMNVEV (reference sequence). The junction had 9 bases not matched to a gene; V was cut back by 6 bases and J by 1 base. The CDR3 length is 16 residues. CDR3 in amino acids: CASSPAPGQGNTEAFF. The CDR3 nucleotides read TGTGCCAGCAGCCCCGCGCCGGGACAGGGGAACACTGAAGCTTTCTTT.

V gene TRBV9 combines with J gene TRBJ1-1, with no clear D. Germline CDR1 and CDR2: SGDLS and YYNGEE. With 0 bases removed from V and 1 base from J, the gap between germline ends came to 13 bases. There are 16 residues in the CDR3. The CDR3 region is CASSVEEVTQNTEAFF. The CDR3, as DNA: TGTGCCAGCAGCGTAGAGGAGGTTACCCAGAACACTGAAGCTTTCTTT.

This chain joins TRBV5-1 and TRBJ1-2, with D possibly matching TRBD1 (6 bases). CDR3 length equals 16 residues. Trimming took off 3 bases at V and 3 bases at J, with 18 bases between the two ends. The V gene's germline CDR1 is SGHRS and CDR2 YFSETQ. Written as DNA, the CDR3 is TGCGCCAGCAGCTGGGGGCAGGGGAGGACAGACTATGGCTACACCTTC. Its protein is CASSWGQGRTDYGYTF.

This rearrangement joins TRBV6-4 to TRBJ1-6, with a possible D match to TRBD1 (5 bases). Trimming pared 0 bases from V and 7 bases from J, leaving 10 bases between. The CDR3 extends over 15 amino acids. Germline V gene sequence: CDR1 MRHNA, CDR2 SNTAGT. CDR3: CASSDSGTANSPLHF. CDR3 coding DNA: TGTGCCAGCAGTGACTCAGGGACGGCGAATTCACCCCTCCACTTT.

The J gene is TRBJ2-7, the V gene TRBV10-3; 8 bases map to TRBD1. Looked up from germline, CDR1 is ENHRY and CDR2 is SYGVKD. The CDR3 has 16 residues. Losses at the gene ends were 4 bases for V and 5 bases for J; bases not matched to a gene: 13. In nucleotides, the CDR3 is TGTGCCATCAGTGGGAATAAACCGGGACAGGCCGACGAGCAGTACTTC. This codes for CAISGNKPGQADEQYF.

The chain carries TRBV19 and TRBJ1-1; 12 bases agree with TRBD1. J lost 7 bases, V lost 5 bases, and 8 bases had no gene match. CDR3 size: 15 residues. CDR1 and CDR2 (germline): LNHDA, SQIVND (reference sequence). The CDR3 is CASSARDRGLVEAFF. As DNA, the CDR3 is TGTGCCAGTAGTGCAAGGGACAGGGGGCTTGTTGAAGCTTTCTTT.

V is TRBV5-6 and J is TRBJ2-1; D might be TRBD1 (6 bases). V lost 2 bases to trimming and J lost 0 bases, with 15 bases between them. This CDR3 is built from 17 residues. CDR1 SGHDT and CDR2 YYEEEE come from the germline V gene. CDR3 sequence reads: CASSFPPGQSSYNEQFF. The CDR3 nucleotides are TGTGCCAGCAGCTTCCCACCCGGACAGAGCTCCTACAATGAGCAGTTCTTC.

The V gene is TRBV7-8, the J gene TRBJ2-3, with 8 bases aligning to TRBD2. The J segment lost 6 bases and the V segment lost 1 base, leaving 9 bases of the junction unmatched. In germline, CDR1 is SGHVS, CDR2 FQNEAQ. The CDR3 consists of 16 residues. CDR3 in amino acids: CASSLVPAGVPDTQYF. The CDR3, as DNA: TGTGCCAGCAGCTTAGTCCCAGCGGGGGTTCCCGATACGCAGTATTTT.

CDR3 sequence (DNA): TGTGCCAGCACCACTGTCGACAGCTGGGGCACTGAAGCTTTCTTT. It encodes CASTTVDSWGTEAFF. The chain recombines TRBV5-6 with TRBJ1-1, with D possibly matching TRBD1 (5 bases). Germline V CDR1 and CDR2: SGHDT, YYEEEE. With 6 bases removed from V and 4 bases from J, the gap between germline ends came to 19 bases. The CDR3 extends over 15 amino acids.

The chain couples TRBV28 to TRBJ1-4; D possibly corresponds to TRBD1 (6 bases). The germline V and J ends were trimmed by 5 bases and 0 bases, with 10 bases remaining between them. CDR3 length: 15 amino acids. CDR1 and CDR2 from the germline V gene are MDHEN and SYDVKM. The CDR3: CASSAAGATNEKLFF. In DNA, the CDR3 is TGTGCCAGCAGTGCAGCAGGGGCAACTAATGAAAAACTGTTTTTT. Variable domain in full (rest from reference TRBV28 and TRBJ1-4): DVKVTQSSRYLVKRTGEKVFLECVQDMDHENMFWYRQDPGLGLRLIYFSYDVKMKEKGDIPEGYSVSREKKERFSLILESASTNQTSMYLCASSAAGATNEKLFFGSGTQLSVL.